A selection of T cell receptor beta chains follows, all from one sample in a study of blood T cell repertoires in COVID-19. Method: immunoSEQ multiplex PCR; TCRdb's copy keeps in-frame clones and lacks some. This sample yields about 240,000 clones, of which roughly four fifths are seen a single time; 9.6% belongs to the top ten. Sequences were obtained from peripheral blood. The source of these receptors is a woman of 80 years or more with acute or convalescent COVID-19. CDR3s include the opening cysteine and the closing phenylalanine or tryptophan. A D gene is named only where the DNA matches it firmly. Size tells how often a clone was seen (once, few, many) or the class of an expanded clone, and some rows leave it out.

. . TRBJ2-1 TRBV7-9 TGTGCCAGCAGCTTAACCTTGAGAGGAGAGCAGTTCTTC CASSLTLRGEQFF
. . TRBJ1-5 TRBV10-1 TGCGCCAGCAGCAGAAGACAGCCCAATCAGCCCCAGCATTTT CASSRRQPNQPQHF
TRBD1 . TRBJ1-2 TRBV27 TGTGCCAGCAGTCGGGACAGGGTCGGTGGCTACACCTTC CASSRDRVGGYTF
. . TRBJ1-1 TRBV4-2 TGTGCCAGCAGCCAGGTCGGGGGCTCGGGGGGCACTGAAGCTTTCTTT CASSQVGGSGGTEAFF
. . TRBJ1-4 TRBV12-3/TRBV12-4 TGTGCCAGCAATAGGGGCTTAACTGAAAAACTGTTTTTT CASNRGLTEKLFF
TRBD1 . TRBJ2-7 TRBV2 TGTGCCAGCAGTGAAAGTGGGTGCGGACAGGGAACTTGCGAGCAGTACTTC CASSESGCGQGTCEQYF
. few TRBJ1-1 TRBV3-1/TRBV3-2 TGTGCCAGCACCCAATCAAAAGGGGATGAAGCTTTCTTT CASTQSKGDEAFF
TRBD1 . TRBJ2-2 TRBV11-3 TGTGCCAGCAGCCCATATCCGACAGGGGTCAACACCGGGGAGCTGTTTTTT CASSPYPTGVNTGELFF
. . TRBJ2-1 TRBV2 TGTGCCAGCAGTGAAGACGGGATAAATGAGCAGTTCTTC CASSEDGINEQFF
TRBD2 . TRBJ2-7 TRBV11-3 TGTGCCAGCAGCTCACTAGCGGGGGGGCCGTACGAGCAGTACTTC CASSSLAGGPYEQYF
. . TRBJ2-1 TRBV6-1 TGTGCCAGCAGTGAAACGGTAGCCAGAGAGATCGATGAGCAGTTCTTC CASSETVAREIDEQFF
TRBD2 . TRBJ2-1 TRBV23-1 TGCGCCAGCAGTCGGGACTCGGGAGCGGGACCGACTTTGTGGAATGAGCAGTTCTTC CASSRDSGAGPTLWNEQFF
. . TRBJ2-3 TRBV5-1 TGCGCCAGCAGCAGGATCAGCGGAAATGTAGATACGCAGTATTTT CASSRISGNVDTQYF
. . TRBJ2-6 TRBV7-6 TGTGCCAGCAGCTCACGACGGGATGGGGCCAACGTCCTGACTTTC CASSSRRDGANVLTF
TRBD2 . TRBJ2-3 TRBV6-2/TRBV6-3 TGTGCCAGCAGTTACTCGAGGCCTAGCGGGGAGGATACGCAGTATTTT CASSYSRPSGEDTQYF
TRBD1 . TRBJ1-1 TRBV19 TGTGCCAGTAGTATAGTCGACAGGGGCACTGAAGCTTTCTTT CASSIVDRGTEAFF
. . TRBJ1-1 TRBV7-6 TGTGCCAGCAGCTTAGTACCCGACAGGCCGAACACTGAAGCTTTCTTT CASSLVPDRPNTEAFF
. . TRBJ1-6 TRBV3-1/TRBV3-2 TGTGCCAGCAGAATTAGACAGTCACCCCTCCACTTT CASRIRQSPLHF
. . TRBJ2-2 TRBV28 TGTGCCAGCAGTTTCCCCCCCGCGAAGCTGTTTTTT CASSFPPAKLFF
. . TRBJ1-1 TRBV9 TGTGCCAGCAGCGTAGCGGGGGGGAGCACTGAAGCTTTCTTT CASSVAGGSTEAFF
. . TRBJ1-2 TRBV6-5 TGTGCCAGCAGTACTAGATATGGCTACACCTTC CASSTRYGYTF
. . TRBJ2-6 TRBV7-8 TGTGCCAGCAGCTCCTTCCAGGGGTCTGGGGCCAACGTCCTGACTTTC CASSSFQGSGANVLTF
. . TRBJ1-1 TRBV6-5 TGTGCCAGCAGTTACTCGCGGGCGGGGAACACTGAAGCTTTCTTT CASSYSRAGNTEAFF
. . TRBJ1-1 TRBV7-8 TGTGCCAGCAGCTTAGGAGTAAACTTAGAAGCTTTCTTT CASSLGVNLEAFF
. few TRBJ2-1 TRBV7-3 TGTGCCAGCGCAAGGGGGGGCCTCTACAATGAGCAGTTCTTC CASARGGLYNEQFF
. . TRBJ2-1 TRBV6-6 TGTGCCAGCAGTTACCCGACGGGGGGCAGTTACAATGAGCAGTTCTTC CASSYPTGGSYNEQFF
TRBD2 once TRBJ2-1 TRBV19 TGTGCCAGTAGTGGAACCGGGACTACCCCGTTAGAGCAGTTCTTC CASSGTGTTPLEQFF
. . TRBJ2-3 TRBV2 TGTGCCAGCAGTGATCGGCAGGGCGACGATACGCAGTATTTT CASSDRQGDDTQYF
. . TRBJ2-3 TRBV19 TGTGCCAGTAGTCTTATGGGTGGGCCTTTCACAGATACGCAGTATTTT CASSLMGGPFTDTQYF
. . TRBJ2-1 TRBV27 TGTGCCAGCAGTTTAAGTGGGTGGAGCTCCTACAATGAGCAGTTCTTC CASSLSGWSSYNEQFF
. . TRBJ1-6 TRBV25-1 TGTGCCAGCAGTGAACTCAGTTCACCCCTCCACTTT CASSELSSPLHF
TRBD1 . TRBJ1-2 TRBV20-1 TGCAGTGCTAGTACAGGGGCTAGCTATGGCTACACCTTC CSASTGASYGYTF
. once TRBJ2-1 TRBV27 TGTGCCAGCAGTTTAGAGGGTTACGGTGAGCAGTTCTTC CASSLEGYGEQFF
TRBD1 . TRBJ2-1 TRBV3-1/TRBV3-2 TGTGCCAGCAGTCTGGACAGGGGGTTAATGAATGAGCAGTTCTTC CASSLDRGLMNEQFF
TRBD1 . TRBJ2-1 TRBV4-1 TGCGCCAGCAGCCAGACAGGGTACTCCTACAATGAGCAGTTCTTC CASSQTGYSYNEQFF
. . TRBJ2-6 TRBV5-1 TGCGCCAGCAGCTGGGTCGGGACTCGGAGCTCTGGGGCCAACGTCCTGACTTTC CASSWVGTRSSGANVLTF
TRBD2 . TRBJ2-5 TRBV6-5 TGTGCCAGCAGTTACCGGCGGGGGGGCCAAGAGACCCAGTACTTC CASSYRRGGQETQYF